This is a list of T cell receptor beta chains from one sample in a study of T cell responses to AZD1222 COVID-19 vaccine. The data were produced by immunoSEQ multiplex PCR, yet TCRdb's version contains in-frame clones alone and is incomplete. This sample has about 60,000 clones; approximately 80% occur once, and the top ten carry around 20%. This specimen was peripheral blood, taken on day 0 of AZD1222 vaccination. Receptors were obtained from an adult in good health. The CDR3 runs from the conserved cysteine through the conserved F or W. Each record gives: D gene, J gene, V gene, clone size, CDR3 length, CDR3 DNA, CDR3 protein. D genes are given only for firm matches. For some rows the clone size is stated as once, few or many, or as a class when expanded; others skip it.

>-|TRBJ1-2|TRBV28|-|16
TGTGCCAGCAGTGCGAACGACTGGGGCCCGCACTATGGCTACACCTTC
CASSANDWGPHYGYTF
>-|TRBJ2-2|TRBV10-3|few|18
TGTGCCATCAGTGAGTCTTTGTTTCGGGGGAGGCTGACCGGGGAGCTGTTTTTT
CAISESLFRGRLTGELFF
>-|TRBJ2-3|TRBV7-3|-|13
TGTGCCAGCAGCTTAGCCTCGTCAGATACGCAGTATTTT
CASSLASSDTQYF
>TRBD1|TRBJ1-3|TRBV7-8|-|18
TGTGCCAGCAGCTTAATATCCGGACAGGGGGCATCGGGAAACACCATATATTTT
CASSLISGQGASGNTIYF
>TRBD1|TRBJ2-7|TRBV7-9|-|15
TGTGCCAGCAGCTCAATCGGGACAGTAGGGTACGAGCAGTACTTC
CASSSIGTVGYEQYF
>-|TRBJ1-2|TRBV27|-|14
TGTGCCAGCAGTTCCGGACAGAGAGTCTATGGCTACACCTTC
CASSSGQRVYGYTF
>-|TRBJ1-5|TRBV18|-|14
TGTGCCAGCTCACCCCTCCAGGGGTTATGGCCCCAGCATTTT
CASSPLQGLWPQHF
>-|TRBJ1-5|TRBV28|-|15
TGTGCCAGCAGCCGGGTTGACGAGGCCGGTCAGCCCCAGCATTTT
CASSRVDEAGQPQHF
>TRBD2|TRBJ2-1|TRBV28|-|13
TGTGCCAGCAGTTTATACCAGCGGGAGGGCCTGTTCTTC
CASSLYQREGLFF
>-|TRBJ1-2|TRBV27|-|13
TGTGCCAGCAGCCCGCCCCTAGGCTATGGCTACACCTTC
CASSPPLGYGYTF
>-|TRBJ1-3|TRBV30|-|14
TGTGCCTGGAGTGTCTGGGGGAATAAGGACACCATATATTTT
CAWSVWGNKDTIYF
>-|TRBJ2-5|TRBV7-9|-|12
TGTGCCAGCAGCTTAGTAGGAGAGACCCAGTACTTC
CASSLVGETQYF
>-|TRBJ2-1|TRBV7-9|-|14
TGTGCCAGCAGCTTAGAACACCAGGGTAGTGAGCAGTTCTTC
CASSLEHQGSEQFF
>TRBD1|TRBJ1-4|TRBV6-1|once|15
TGTGCCAGCAGTGATTTCACAGGGGGGAATGAAAAACTGTTTTTT
CASSDFTGGNEKLFF
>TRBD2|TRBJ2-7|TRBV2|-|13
TGTGCCAGCAGTCGGGACTACTCCTACGAGCAGTACTTC
CASSRDYSYEQYF
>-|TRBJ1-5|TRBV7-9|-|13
TGTGCCAGCAGCTTAGGGGAGGGTCAGCCCCAGCATTTT
CASSLGEGQPQHF
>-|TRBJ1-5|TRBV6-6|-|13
TGTGCCAGCAAAGGAGGGGCGGGAAAGCCCCAGCATTTT
CASKGGAGKPQHF
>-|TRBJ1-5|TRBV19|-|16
TGTGCCAGTAGTATACACACGGAGAATAGCAATCAGCCCCAGCATTTT
CASSIHTENSNQPQHF
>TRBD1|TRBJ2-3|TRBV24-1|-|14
TGTGCCACCAGTGATTGGGACAGTGCAGATACGCAGTATTTT
CATSDWDSADTQYF
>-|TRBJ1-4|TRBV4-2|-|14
TGTGCCAGCAGCCAAGAACGGATTAATGAAAAACTGTTTTTT
CASSQERINEKLFF
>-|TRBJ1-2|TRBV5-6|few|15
TGTGCCAGCATTTTACAGGGATCCCCCCCTTATGGCTACACCTTC
CASILQGSPPYGYTF
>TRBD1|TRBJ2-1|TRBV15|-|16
TGTGCCACCAGCAGAGGGGACAGTTTTTCCTACAATGAGCAGTTCTTC
CATSRGDSFSYNEQFF
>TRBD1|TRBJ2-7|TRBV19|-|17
TGTGCCAGTAGTATAGACTTTGGGACAGGCCCCGCTTCCGTGCAGTACTTC
CASSIDFGTGPASVQYF
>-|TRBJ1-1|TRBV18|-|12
TGTGCCAGCTCACCACTGCAGGGTGAAGCTTTCTTT
CASSPLQGEAFF
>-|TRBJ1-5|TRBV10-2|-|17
TGCGCCAGCAGTGATGCGACAGGTACCTATAGCAATCAGCCCCAGCATTTT
CASSDATGTYSNQPQHF
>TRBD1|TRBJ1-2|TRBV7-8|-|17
TGTGCCAGCAGCTCAACGACAGGGCCAACGTTCCACTATGGCTACACCTTC
CASSSTTGPTFHYGYTF
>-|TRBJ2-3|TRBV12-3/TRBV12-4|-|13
TGTGCCAGCAGTTTGGGGGGGGCCGATACGCAGTATTTT
CASSLGGADTQYF
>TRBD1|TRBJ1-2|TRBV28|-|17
TGTGCCAGCAGTCCCGTCGGACAGGGTGAGGTCTCTAGGGGCTACACCTTC
CASSPVGQGEVSRGYTF
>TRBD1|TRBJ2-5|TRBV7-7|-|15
TGTGCTAGCAGCCGGTTAACAGGGGGCGAAGAGACCCAGTACTTC
CASSRLTGGEETQYF
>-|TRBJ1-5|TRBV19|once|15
TGTGCCAGTAGTACCGGCAGGTATAGCAATCAGCCCCAGCATTTT
CASSTGRYSNQPQHF
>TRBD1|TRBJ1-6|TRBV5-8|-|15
TGTGCCAGCAGCCCTGGACAGGAGTATGGATCACCCCTCCACTTT
CASSPGQEYGSPLHF
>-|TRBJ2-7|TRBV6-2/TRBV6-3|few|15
TGTGCCAGCAGCCACCCAAGGACGAGGACCTACGAGCAGTACTTC
CASSHPRTRTYEQYF
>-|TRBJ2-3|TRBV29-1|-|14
TGCAGCGTTGGGGGGGTCCTCCTCACAGATACGCAGTATTTT
CSVGGVLLTDTQYF
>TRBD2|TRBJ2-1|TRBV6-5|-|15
TGTGCCAGCAGTCCCGGGACTAGCGGGAGGGGCGAGCAGTTCTTC
CASSPGTSGRGEQFF
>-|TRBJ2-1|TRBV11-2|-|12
TGTGCCAGCAGCCCGACGGGAGTTGAGCAGTTCTTC
CASSPTGVEQFF
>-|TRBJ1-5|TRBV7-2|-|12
TGTGCTGTGGGTTTTAGTGATCAGCCCCAGCATTTT
CAVGFSDQPQHF
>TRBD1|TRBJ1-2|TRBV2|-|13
TGTGCCAGCAAACAGGACAGGGGTAAGGGCTACACCTTC
CASKQDRGKGYTF
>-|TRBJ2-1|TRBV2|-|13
TGTGCCAGCCTCCTCGGCCCCTCCGGTGAGCAGTTCTTC
CASLLGPSGEQFF
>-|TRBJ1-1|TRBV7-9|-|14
TGTGCCAGCAGCTTTGCGGGGGGAGGGACTGAAGCTTTCTTT
CASSFAGGGTEAFF
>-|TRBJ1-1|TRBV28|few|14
TGTGCCAGCAGCCCAGGGGATCGGGACACTGAAGCTTTCTTT
CASSPGDRDTEAFF
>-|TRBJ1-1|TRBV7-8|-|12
TGTGCCAGCAGCCCCTCCGGCACTGAAGCTTTCTTT
CASSPSGTEAFF
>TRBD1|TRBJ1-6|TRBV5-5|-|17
TGTGCCAGCAGCACGTCGACAGGGCGCTCCTATAATTCACCCCTCCACTTT
CASSTSTGRSYNSPLHF
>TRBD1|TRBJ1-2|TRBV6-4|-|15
TGTGCCAGCAGTGAGCAGACGGGACAGGGATATGGCTACACCTTC
CASSEQTGQGYGYTF
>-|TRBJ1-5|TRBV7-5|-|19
TGTGCCAGAAGCTTATATCAGGGACAGGGGGGTCATAGCAATCAGCCCCAGCATTTT
CARSLYQGQGGHSNQPQHF